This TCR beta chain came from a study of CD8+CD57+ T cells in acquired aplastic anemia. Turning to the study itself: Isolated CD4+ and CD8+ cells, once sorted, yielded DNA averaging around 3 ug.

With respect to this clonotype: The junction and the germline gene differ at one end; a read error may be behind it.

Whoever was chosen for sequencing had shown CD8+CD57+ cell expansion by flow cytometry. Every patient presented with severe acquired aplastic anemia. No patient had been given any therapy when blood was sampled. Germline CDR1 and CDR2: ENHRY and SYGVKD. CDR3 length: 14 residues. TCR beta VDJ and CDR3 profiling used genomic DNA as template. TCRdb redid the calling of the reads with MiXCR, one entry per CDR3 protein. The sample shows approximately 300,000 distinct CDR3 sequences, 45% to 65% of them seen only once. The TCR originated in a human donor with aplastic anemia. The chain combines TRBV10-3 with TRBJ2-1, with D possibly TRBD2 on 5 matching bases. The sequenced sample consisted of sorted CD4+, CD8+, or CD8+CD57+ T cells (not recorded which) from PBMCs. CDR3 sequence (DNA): TGTGCCATCAGTGCCGGGAAAGCGGCCAATGGGCAGTTCTTC. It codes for CAISAGKAANGQFF.